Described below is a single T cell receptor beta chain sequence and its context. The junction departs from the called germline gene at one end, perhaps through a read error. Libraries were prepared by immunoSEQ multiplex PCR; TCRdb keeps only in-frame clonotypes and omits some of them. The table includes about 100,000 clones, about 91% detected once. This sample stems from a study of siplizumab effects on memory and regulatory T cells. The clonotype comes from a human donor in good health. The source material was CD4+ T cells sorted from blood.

CDR3 sequence (DNA): TGTGCCAGCAACTTAGGGGGGGGAAGCTACGAGCAGTACTTC. Its translation: CASNLGGGSYEQYF. V gene TRBV7-2 combines with J gene TRBJ2-7, with D perhaps matching TRBD2 (7 bases). The CDR3 extends over 14 amino acids. Looked up from germline, CDR1 is SGHTA and CDR2 is FQGNSA.